Described below is a single T cell receptor beta chain sequence and its context. The CDR3 runs 16 residues. The J segment lost 7 bases and the V segment lost 5 bases, leaving 12 bases of the junction unmatched. CDR1 and CDR2 from the germline V gene are LNHDA and SQIVND (reference sequence). This record belongs to a study of blood T cell repertoires in COVID-19. The assay was immunoSEQ multiplex PCR, and TCRdb's table has in-frame clones only and misses some. The sample holds around 450,000 clones; 87% are singletons and the top ten take approximately 2%. This chain joins TRBV19 and TRBJ2-1; 9 bases align to TRBD2. Specimen: PBMCs or T cells enriched from blood (not recorded which). The clonotype originates from a woman in her late teens or twenties with acute COVID-19. The CDR3 sequence is CASSLRVAGVENEQFF. DNA for the CDR3: TGTGCCAGTAGTCTCCGAGTAGCGGGAGTCGAAAATGAGCAGTTCTTC.